Presented here are 6 T cell receptor beta chains from one specimen sequenced in a study of blood T cells in healthy people across ages. A second roughly 6 to 11 cycle PCR used barcoded and J-beta primers. TCRdb used MiXCR to reprocess the 5' RACE reads, holding one entry per CDR3 protein. Among 1.5 million to 1.8 million distinct CDR3 sequences listed, 35% to 45% were seen once. The source material was blood. All receptors derive from a woman aged 18-29 years in good health.

The chain combines TRBV9 with TRBJ2-3; D not certain. V shed 3 bases and J shed 5 bases, with 10 bases lying between them. CDR3 length: 13 residues. CDR1 is SGDLS, CDR2 YYNGEE, per germline. The CDR3 nucleotides are TGTGCCAGCAGCGACGACGTCAGAGATACGCAGTATTTT. Residues: CASSDDVRDTQYF.

In its sample, this clonotype was seen a few times. The chain combines TRBV4-3 with TRBJ1-2, with TRBD1 as a possible D gene (5 bases). Germline assignment: CDR1 LGHNA and CDR2 YSLEER. The CDR3 has 13 residues. Trimming pared 0 bases from V and 8 bases from J, leaving 10 bases between. CDR3 in amino acids: CASSQDSGDGYTF. The CDR3 DNA reads as TGCGCCAGCAGCCAAGATTCCGGGGACGGCTACACCTTC.

This sequence joins TRBV29-1 and TRBJ2-2; 11 bases align to TRBD1. The germline V gene encodes CDR1 SQVTM and CDR2 ANQGSEA. The CDR3 is 14 amino acids. Unmatched junction bases numbered 2, after V lost 5 bases and J lost 3 bases. The CDR3 DNA sequence: TGCAGCGTTCGGGGACAGGGGGACACCGGGGAGCTGTTTTTT. Encoded protein: CSVRGQGDTGELFF.

This chain connects TRBV18 to TRBJ2-3, with 13 bases lining up with TRBD2. The CDR3 loop spans 15 amino acids. V was pared by 6 bases and J by 5 bases, with 5 bases of the junction left unmatched. Per germline, CDR1 KGHSH and CDR2 LQKENI. The chain's CDR3 is CASSTSGGPGDTQYF. The CDR3 DNA sequence: TGTGCCAGCTCGACTAGCGGGGGGCCGGGAGATACGCAGTATTTT.

The rearrangement links TRBV7-9 to TRBJ2-7, with a possible D match to TRBD1 (5 bases). Germline-derived CDR1 and CDR2 are SEHNR and FQNEAQ (reference sequence). Deletions cut 1 base from V and 2 bases from J, with 9 bases between. This CDR3 comprises 14 residues. This chain's CDR3 is CASSLGGNPYEQYF. CDR3 DNA sequence: TGTGCCAGCAGCTTAGGGGGCAATCCCTACGAGCAGTACTTC.

This clonotype was seen more than once but under ten times. The chain uses TRBV7-9 and TRBJ1-1, with a tentative D call TRBD1 (5 bases). The CDR3 has 14 residues. Germline CDR1 and CDR2: SEHNR and FQNEAQ (reference sequence). V lost 7 bases and J lost 2, with 14 bases in between. CDR3 protein: CASTPTVTNTEAFF. Written as DNA, the CDR3 is TGTGCCAGCACCCCGACAGTGACAAACACTGAAGCTTTCTTT.